This TCR beta chain was retrieved from a study of post-analysis software for immune sequencing data. Across the study: Multiple sclerosis in the patients followed relapsing-remitting, secondary progressive and progressive-relapsing courses. Study-wide points: The five TRBV segments detected at higher frequency in patients than in controls included TRBV5-6, TRBV5-1 and TRBV20-1. The F measure placed samples prepared in the same batch into strongly shared clusters.

The CDR3 has 15 amino acids. The germline V gene has CDR1 MNHEY and CDR2 SVGAGI. V was pared by 2 bases and J by 4 bases, with 5 bases of the junction left unmatched. Comments on this clonotype: Antigen specificity is unknown.

Libraries were made from TCR beta cDNA, and they carried unique molecular identifiers. TCRdb analysed the PCR reads with MiXCR anew, one entry per CDR3 protein. The profile shows about 620,000 distinct CDR3 sequences, roughly 47% of them singletons. The receptor was isolated from a girl aged 5-17 years with multiple sclerosis. The chain has TRBV6-5 and TRBJ2-5; 9 bases align to TRBD1. The sequencing input was blood. The CDR3 DNA sequence: TGTGCCAGCAGTTACGGACAGGGGCTGGGAGAGACCCAGTACTTC. Protein product: CASSYGQGLGETQYF.